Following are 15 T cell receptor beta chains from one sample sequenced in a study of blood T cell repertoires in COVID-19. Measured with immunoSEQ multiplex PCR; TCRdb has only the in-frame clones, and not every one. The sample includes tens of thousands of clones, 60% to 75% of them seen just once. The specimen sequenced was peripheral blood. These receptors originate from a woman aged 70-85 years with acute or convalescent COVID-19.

The CDR3 DNA reads TGTGCCAGTAACTCACCGGGACTCACCTCCAACACCGGGGAGCTGTTTTTT. As protein: CASNSPGLTSNTGELFF. This rearrangement joins TRBV19 to TRBJ2-2, with a weak D call TRBD2 (6 bases). The CDR3 spans 17 residues. CDR1 and CDR2 (germline): LNHDA, SQIVND (reference sequence). V lost 7 bases and J 2 bases, leaving 20 bases between the germline ends.

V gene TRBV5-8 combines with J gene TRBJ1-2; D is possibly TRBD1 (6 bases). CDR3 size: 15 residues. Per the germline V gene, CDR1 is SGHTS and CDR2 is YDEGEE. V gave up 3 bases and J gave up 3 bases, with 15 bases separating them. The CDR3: CASSSSPRTDYGYTF. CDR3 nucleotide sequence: TGTGCCAGCAGCTCCTCACCCCGGACAGACTATGGCTACACCTTC. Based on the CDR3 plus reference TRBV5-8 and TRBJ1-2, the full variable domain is EAGVTQSPTHLIKTRGQQATLRCSPISGHTSVYWYQQALGLGLQFLLWYDEGEERNRGNFPPRFSGRQFPNYSSELNVNALELEDSALYLCASSSSPRTDYGYTFGSGTRLTVV.

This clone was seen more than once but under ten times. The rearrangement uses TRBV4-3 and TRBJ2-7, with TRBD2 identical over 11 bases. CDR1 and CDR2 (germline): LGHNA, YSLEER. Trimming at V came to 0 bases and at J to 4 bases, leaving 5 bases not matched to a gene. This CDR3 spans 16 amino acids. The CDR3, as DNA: TGCGCCAGCAGCCAAGATTTTACTAGCGGGAGTTACGAGCAGTACTTC. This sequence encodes CASSQDFTSGSYEQYF.

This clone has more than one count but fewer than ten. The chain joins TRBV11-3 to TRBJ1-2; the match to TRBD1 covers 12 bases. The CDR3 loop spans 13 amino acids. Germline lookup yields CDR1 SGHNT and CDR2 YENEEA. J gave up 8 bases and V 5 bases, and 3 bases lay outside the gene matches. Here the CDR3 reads CASSGDRGHGYTF. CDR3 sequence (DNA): TGTGCCAGCAGCGGGGACAGGGGGCACGGCTACACCTTC.

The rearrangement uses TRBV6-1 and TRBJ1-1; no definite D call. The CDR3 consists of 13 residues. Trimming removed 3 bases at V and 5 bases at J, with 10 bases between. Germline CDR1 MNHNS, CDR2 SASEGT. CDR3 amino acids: CASSDSLYTEAFF. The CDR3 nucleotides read TGTGCCAGCAGTGATTCTCTGTATACTGAAGCTTTCTTT.

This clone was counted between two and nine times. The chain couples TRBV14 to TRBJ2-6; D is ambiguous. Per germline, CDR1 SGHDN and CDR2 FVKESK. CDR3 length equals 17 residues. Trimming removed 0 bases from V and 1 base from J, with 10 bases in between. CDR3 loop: CASSQDTVRSGANVLTF. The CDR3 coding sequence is TGTGCCAGCAGCCAAGACACAGTGAGATCTGGGGCCAACGTCCTGACTTTC.

Here the CDR3 DNA reads TGTGCCAGCGATAAGGGGCAGGAGAACACCGGGGAGCTGTTTTTT. Its protein product is CASDKGQENTGELFF. The rearrangement links TRBV28 to TRBJ2-2; tentatively, D is TRBD1 (5 bases). CDR1 is MDHEN, CDR2 SYDVKM, per germline. The length of the CDR3 is 15 residues. V shed 8 bases and J shed 1 base, with 14 bases lying between them.

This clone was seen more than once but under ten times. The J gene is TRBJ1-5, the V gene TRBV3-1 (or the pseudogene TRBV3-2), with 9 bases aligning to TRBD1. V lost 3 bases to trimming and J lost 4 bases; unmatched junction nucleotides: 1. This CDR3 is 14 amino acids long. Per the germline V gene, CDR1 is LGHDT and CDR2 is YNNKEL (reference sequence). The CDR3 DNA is TGTGCCAGCAGCCAGGGACAGGGTAATCAGCCCCAGCATTTT. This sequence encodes CASSQGQGNQPQHF.

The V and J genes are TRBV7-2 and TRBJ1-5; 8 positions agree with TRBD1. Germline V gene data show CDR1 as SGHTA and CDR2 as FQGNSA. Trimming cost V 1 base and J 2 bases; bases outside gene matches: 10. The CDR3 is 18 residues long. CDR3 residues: CASSLVGFRGQGNQPQHF. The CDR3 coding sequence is TGTGCCAGCAGCTTAGTGGGGTTCAGGGGGCAGGGCAATCAGCCCCAGCATTTT. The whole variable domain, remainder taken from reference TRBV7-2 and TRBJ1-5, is GAGVSQSPSNKVTEKGKDVELRCDPISGHTALYWYRQSLGQGLEFLIYFQGNSAPDKSGLPSDRFSAERTGGSVSTLTIQRTQQEDSAVYLCASSLVGFRGQGNQPQHFGDGTRLSIL.

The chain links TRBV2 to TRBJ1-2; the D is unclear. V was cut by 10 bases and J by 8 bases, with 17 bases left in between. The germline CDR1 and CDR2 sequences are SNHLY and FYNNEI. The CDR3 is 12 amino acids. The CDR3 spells CANGLRSGGYTF. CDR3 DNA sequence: TGTGCCAACGGACTCCGATCCGGGGGCTACACCTTC.

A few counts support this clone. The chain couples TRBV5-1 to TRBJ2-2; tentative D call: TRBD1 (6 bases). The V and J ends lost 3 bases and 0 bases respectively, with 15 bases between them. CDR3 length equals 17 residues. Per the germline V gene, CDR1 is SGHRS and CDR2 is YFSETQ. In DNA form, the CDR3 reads TGCGCCAGCAGCTATGGGCCGGGACACCCGAACACCGGGGAGCTGTTTTTT. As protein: CASSYGPGHPNTGELFF. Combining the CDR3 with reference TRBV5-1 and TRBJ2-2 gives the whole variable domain KAGVTQTPRYLIKTRGQQVTLSCSPISGHRSVSWYQQTPGQGLQFLFEYFSETQRNKGNFPGRFSGRQFSNSRSEMNVSTLELGDSALYLCASSYGPGHPNTGELFFGEGSRLTVL.

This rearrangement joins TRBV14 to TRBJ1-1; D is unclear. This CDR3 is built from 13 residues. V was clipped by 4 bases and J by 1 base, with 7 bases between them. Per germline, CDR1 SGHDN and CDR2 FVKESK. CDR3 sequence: CASSRYGNTEAFF. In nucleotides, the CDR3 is TGTGCCAGCAGCCGCTACGGGAACACTGAAGCTTTCTTT.

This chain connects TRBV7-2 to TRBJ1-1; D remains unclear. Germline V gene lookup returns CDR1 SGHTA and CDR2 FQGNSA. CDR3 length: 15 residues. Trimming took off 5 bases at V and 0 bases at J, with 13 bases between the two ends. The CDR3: CASSPVGKLNTEAFF. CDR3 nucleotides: TGTGCCAGCAGCCCCGTCGGGAAGCTGAACACTGAAGCTTTCTTT.

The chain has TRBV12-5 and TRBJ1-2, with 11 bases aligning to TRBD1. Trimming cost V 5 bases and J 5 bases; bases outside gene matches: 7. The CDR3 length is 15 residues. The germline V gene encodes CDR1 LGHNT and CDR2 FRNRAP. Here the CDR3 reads CASGEDRGHGYGYTF. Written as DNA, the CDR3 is TGTGCTAGTGGTGAGGACAGGGGGCACGGATATGGCTACACCTTC.

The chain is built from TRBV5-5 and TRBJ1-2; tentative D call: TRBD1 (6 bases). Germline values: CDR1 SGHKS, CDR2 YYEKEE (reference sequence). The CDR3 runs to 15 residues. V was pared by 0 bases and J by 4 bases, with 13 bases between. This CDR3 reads CASSLGGVRGYGYTF. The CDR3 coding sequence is TGTGCCAGCAGCTTGGGAGGGGTCAGGGGCTATGGCTACACCTTC.